Below are 5 T cell receptor beta chains sequenced from a single sample in a study of T cell changes during pregnancy in multiple sclerosis (dated by TCRdb to about 2019). Receptor amplification or capture employed the immunoSEQ multiplex PCR assay. This is the immuneACCESS table as TCRdb keeps it, with only in-frame sequences that have V and J called. A part of the clones is gone; compared with another copy, unresolved V genes explain less than half, and the rest is unexplained. This sample lists just under 85,000 clones; approximately 89% were detected once. The ten most abundant clones make up under 3% of the sample. Sequencing used peripheral blood, obtained in the first trimester of pregnancy. These TCRs come from a female donor with multiple sclerosis, enrolled in a pregnancy study.

The chain joins TRBV30 to TRBJ2-1, with TRBD2 identical over 11 bases. The CDR3 spans 14 residues. From germline, CDR1 is GTSNPN and CDR2 SVGIG (reference sequence). V was clipped by 4 bases and J by 7 bases; unmatched bases: 6. CDR3 coding DNA: TGTGCCTGGATGACTAGCGGGATATCTAATGAGCAGTTCTTC. This sequence encodes CAWMTSGISNEQFF.

The chain is built from TRBV15 and TRBJ1-1, with TRBD1 as a possible D gene (5 bases). V lost 1 base to trimming and J lost 4 bases, with 16 bases between them. The CDR3 extends over 16 amino acids. CDR1 LNHNV and CDR2 YYDKDF come from the germline V gene (reference sequence). In DNA, the CDR3 is TGTGCCACCAGCAGAGGGAGCGCAGGGTGGTTCACTGAAGCTTTCTTT. Translated, it gives CATSRGSAGWFTEAFF.

The rearrangement joins TRBV5-6 to TRBJ2-1, with TRBD1 matching 7 bases. V gave up 3 bases and J gave up 7 bases; unmatched junction bases: 1. The length of the CDR3 is 12 residues. CDR1 SGHDT and CDR2 YYEEEE come from the germline V gene. The CDR3 DNA reads TGTGCCAGCAGCTGGGACAGAAATGAGCAGTTCTTC. Protein product: CASSWDRNEQFF.

The J gene is TRBJ1-1, the V gene TRBV25-1; a weak D match, TRBD1 (6 bases). Germline CDR1 and CDR2: MGHDK and SYGVNS. CDR3 length equals 12 residues. V lost 10 bases and J 7 bases, leaving 16 bases between the germline ends. Here the CDR3 DNA reads TGTGCCACTACGGGACAACGATTTGAAGCTTTCTTT. Its protein product is CATTGQRFEAFF.

This sequence joins TRBV6-5 and TRBJ2-7, with D perhaps TRBD2 (5 bases). The length of the CDR3 is 14 residues. Deletions cut 0 bases from V and 3 bases from J, with 9 bases between. Looked up from germline, CDR1 is MNHEY and CDR2 is SVGAGI. CDR3 residues: CASSYSAGGYEQYF. The CDR3 DNA reads TGTGCCAGCAGTTACTCGGCGGGCGGCTACGAGCAGTACTTC.